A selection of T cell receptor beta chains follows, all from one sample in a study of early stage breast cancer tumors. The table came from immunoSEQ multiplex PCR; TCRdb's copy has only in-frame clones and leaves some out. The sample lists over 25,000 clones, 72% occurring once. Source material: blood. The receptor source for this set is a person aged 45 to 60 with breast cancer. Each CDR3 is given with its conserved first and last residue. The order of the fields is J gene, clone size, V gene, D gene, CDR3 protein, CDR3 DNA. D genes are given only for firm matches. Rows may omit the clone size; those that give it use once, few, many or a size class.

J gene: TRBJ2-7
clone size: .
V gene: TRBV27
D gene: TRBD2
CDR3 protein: CASSLMGGSSYEQYF
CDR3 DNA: TGTGCCAGCAGTTTAATGGGCGGGAGCTCCTACGAGCAGTACTTC

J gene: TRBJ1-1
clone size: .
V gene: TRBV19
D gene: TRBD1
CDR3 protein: CASSMVTGGHTEAFF
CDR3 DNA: TGTGCCAGTAGTATGGTAACAGGGGGCCACACTGAAGCTTTCTTT

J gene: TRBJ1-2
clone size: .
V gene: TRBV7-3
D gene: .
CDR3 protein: CASTHLARGDTF
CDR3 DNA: TGTGCCAGCACCCACCTTGCTAGGGGGGACACCTTC

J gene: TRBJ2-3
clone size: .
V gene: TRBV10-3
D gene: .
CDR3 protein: CAIAASTDTQYF
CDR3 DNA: TGTGCCATCGCCGCTAGCACAGATACGCAGTATTTT

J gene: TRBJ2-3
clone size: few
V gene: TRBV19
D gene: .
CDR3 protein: CASSIDQGRGAQYF
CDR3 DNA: TGTGCCAGTAGTATAGATCAGGGTAGAGGTGCGCAGTATTTT

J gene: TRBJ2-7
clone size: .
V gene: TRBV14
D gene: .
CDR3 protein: CASSQGIGTTIHEQYF
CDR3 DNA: TGTGCCAGCAGCCAAGGTATCGGGACCACTATCCACGAGCAGTACTTC

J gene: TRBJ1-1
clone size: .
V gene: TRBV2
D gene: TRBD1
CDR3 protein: CASSDRANTEAFF
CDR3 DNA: TGTGCCAGCAGCGACAGGGCGAACACTGAAGCTTTCTTT

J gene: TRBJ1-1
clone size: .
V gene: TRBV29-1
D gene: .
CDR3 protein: CSSTANTEAFF
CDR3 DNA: TGCAGCTCCACAGCGAACACTGAAGCTTTCTTT

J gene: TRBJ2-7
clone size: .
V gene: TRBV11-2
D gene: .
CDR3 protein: CASSMGQPGGYEQYF
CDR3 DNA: TGTGCCAGCAGCATGGGACAACCAGGCGGCTACGAGCAGTACTTC

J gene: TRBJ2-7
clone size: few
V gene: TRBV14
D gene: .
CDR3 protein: CASSSHTGSYEQYF
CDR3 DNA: TGTGCCAGCAGCTCCCATACAGGGAGCTACGAGCAGTACTTC

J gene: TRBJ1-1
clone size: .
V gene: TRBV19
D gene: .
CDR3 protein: CASNDLTDEAFF
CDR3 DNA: TGTGCCAGTAATGATTTAACAGATGAAGCTTTCTTT

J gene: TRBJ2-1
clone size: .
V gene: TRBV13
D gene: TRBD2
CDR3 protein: CASSLGAGGYNEQFF
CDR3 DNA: TGTGCCAGCAGCTTAGGGGCGGGAGGGTACAATGAGCAGTTCTTC

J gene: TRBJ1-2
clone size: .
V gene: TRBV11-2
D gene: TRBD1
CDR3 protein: CASSPDGQGPLYGYTF
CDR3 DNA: TGTGCCAGCAGCCCTGACGGACAGGGGCCGCTATATGGCTACACCTTC

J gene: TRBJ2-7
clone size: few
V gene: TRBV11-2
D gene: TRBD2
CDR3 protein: CASSLPGGGGEQYF
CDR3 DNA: TGTGCCAGCAGCTTACCGGGAGGAGGAGGTGAGCAGTACTTC

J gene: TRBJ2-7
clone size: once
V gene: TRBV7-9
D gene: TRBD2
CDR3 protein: CASSFGRDEQYF
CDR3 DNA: TGTGCCAGCAGCTTCGGGAGGGACGAGCAGTACTTC

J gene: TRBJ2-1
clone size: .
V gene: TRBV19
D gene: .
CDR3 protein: CASSIGPHRPYYNEQFF
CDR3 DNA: TGTGCCAGTAGTATAGGTCCACACAGGCCCTACTACAATGAGCAGTTCTTC

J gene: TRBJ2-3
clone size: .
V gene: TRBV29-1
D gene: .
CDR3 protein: CSVDIGLHTQYF
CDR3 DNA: TGCAGCGTGGACATCGGGCTACATACGCAGTATTTT

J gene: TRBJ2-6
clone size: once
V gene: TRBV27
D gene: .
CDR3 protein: CASSSGFSGANVLTF
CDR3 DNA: TGTGCCAGCAGTTCGGGATTCTCTGGGGCCAACGTCCTGACTTTC

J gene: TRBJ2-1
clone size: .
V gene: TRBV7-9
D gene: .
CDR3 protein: CASSFDSNEQFF
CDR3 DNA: TGTGCCAGCAGCTTTGACTCAAATGAGCAGTTCTTC

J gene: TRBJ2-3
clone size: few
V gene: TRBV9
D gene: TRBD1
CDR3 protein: CASSPGETGGRTQYF
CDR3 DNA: TGTGCCAGCAGCCCTGGAGAGACAGGGGGCCGTACGCAGTATTTT

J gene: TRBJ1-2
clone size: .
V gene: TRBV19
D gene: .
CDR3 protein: CASSRTARGYTF
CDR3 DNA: TGTGCCAGTAGTAGGACAGCCCGCGGCTACACCTTC

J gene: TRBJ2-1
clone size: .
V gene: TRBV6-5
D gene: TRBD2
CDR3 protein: CASSALREKLNEQFF
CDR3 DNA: TGTGCCAGCAGTGCTCTGCGGGAGAAACTTAATGAGCAGTTCTTC

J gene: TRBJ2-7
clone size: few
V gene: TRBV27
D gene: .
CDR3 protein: CASSLYGPFEQYF
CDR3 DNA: TGTGCCAGCAGTTTATATGGCCCTTTCGAGCAGTACTTC

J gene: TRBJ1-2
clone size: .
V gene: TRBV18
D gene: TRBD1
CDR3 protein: CASSPPLTGDYGYTF
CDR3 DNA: TGTGCCAGCTCACCTCCTCTGACAGGGGACTATGGCTACACCTTC

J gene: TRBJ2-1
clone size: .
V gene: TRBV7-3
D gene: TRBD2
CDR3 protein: CASSHRGGEQFF
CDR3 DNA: TGTGCCAGCAGCCACCGGGGAGGGGAGCAGTTCTTC

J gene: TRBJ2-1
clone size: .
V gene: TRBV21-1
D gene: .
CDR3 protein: CASSKGRASGRTEQFF
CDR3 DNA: TGTGCCAGCAGCAAAGGGAGGGCTAGCGGGAGGACTGAGCAGTTCTTC

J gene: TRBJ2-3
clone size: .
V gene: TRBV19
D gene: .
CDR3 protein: CASTPFTDTQYF
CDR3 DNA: TGTGCCAGTACCCCTTTCACAGATACGCAGTATTTT

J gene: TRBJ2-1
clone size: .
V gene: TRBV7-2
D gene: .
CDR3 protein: CASSLDGIYNEQFF
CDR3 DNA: TGTGCCAGCAGCTTAGATGGCATCTACAATGAGCAGTTCTTC

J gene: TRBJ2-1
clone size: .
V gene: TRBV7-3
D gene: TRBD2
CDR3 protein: CASSSGSGLAGNEQFF
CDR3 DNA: TGTGCCAGCAGCTCCGGCTCGGGACTAGCGGGGAATGAGCAGTTCTTC